A selection of T cell receptor beta chains follows, all from one sample in a study of T cell repertoires in cytomegalovirus infection. Their recognized antigens are unknown. TCRdb re-called the reads with MiXCR, one entry per CDR3 protein. The data contain 700,000 to 900,000 distinct CDR3 sequences, almost 30% of them singletons. Material: cultured CD8+ T cells from PBMCs, obtained from culture after CMV antigen stimulation. These receptors were obtained from a human donor in good health (CMV status not recorded). Some clones in this sample may be carry-over from other donors' samples. Both conserved end residues are part of each CDR3. The order of the fields is V gene, D gene, CDR3 length, clone size, J gene, CDR3 DNA, CDR3 protein. D genes are given only for firm matches. Clone size appears in some rows only: once, few, many, or a class for an expanded clone.

TRBV5-1,-,13,once,TRBJ1-1,TGCGCCAGCAGCGTCCTCTGGAGGGGTGAAGCTTTCTTT,CASSVLWRGEAFF
TRBV6-6,TRBD1,13,-,TRBJ2-2,TGTGCCGGACAGGGGTCGGGCACCGGGGAGCTGTTTTTT,CAGQGSGTGELFF
TRBV6-5,-,12,-,TRBJ2-1,TGTGCCAGCAGTTACTCGGGGCAGCAAGAGTTCTTC,CASSYSGQQEFF
TRBV19,-,14,-,TRBJ2-2,TGTGCCAGTAAAGTCAGGCCAAACACCGGGGAGCTGTTTTTT,CASKVRPNTGELFF
TRBV6-6,-,13,many,TRBJ1-5,TGTGCCAGCAGTGTGCATAGCAATCAGCCCCAGCATTTT,CASSVHSNQPQHF
TRBV7-9,-,14,many,TRBJ1-2,TGTGCCAGCAGCTTAGTACAGGCTACCTATGGCTACACCTTC,CASSLVQATYGYTF
TRBV6-1,-,18,-,TRBJ1-6,TGTGCCAGCAGTCCCTATGGTATAAGACAGAAAGATAATTCACCCCTCCACTTT,CASSPYGIRQKDNSPLHF
TRBV19,-,15,-,TRBJ1-6,TGTGCCAGTAGTGAGATAGAACCCTATAATTCACCCCTCCACTTT,CASSEIEPYNSPLHF
TRBV7-2,-,15,many,TRBJ2-5,TGTGCCAGCAGCTTTTCCCTCGAACAGCAAGAGACCCAGTACTTC,CASSFSLEQQETQYF
TRBV27,TRBD1,15,-,TRBJ2-7,TGTGCCAGCAGCCCTTTCGCAGGGGGCCGTTACGAGCAGTACTTC,CASSPFAGGRYEQYF
TRBV7-8,-,14,-,TRBJ2-7,TGTGCCAGCAGCCGTGGCGGGACAGAGTACGAGCAGTACTTC,CASSRGGTEYEQYF
TRBV6-2/TRBV6-3,TRBD1,13,many,TRBJ2-5,TGTGCCAGCAGCCCGGGACAGAAAGAGACCCAGTACTTC,CASSPGQKETQYF
TRBV7-9,-,14,few,TRBJ1-2,TGTGCCAGCAGCCCTCAAGGGTGGGAAGATGGCTACACCTTC,CASSPQGWEDGYTF
TRBV13,TRBD2,15,-,TRBJ2-3,TGTGCCACCACGCTTAGCGGGGGCCCCACAGATACGCAGTATTTT,CATTLSGGPTDTQYF
TRBV7-6,-,13,many,TRBJ2-2,TGTGCCAGCAGCCCCTCGAACACCGGGGAGCTGTTTTTT,CASSPSNTGELFF
TRBV2,-,17,-,TRBJ1-2,TGTGCCAGCAGTGAATCGAAGGCGGAGCAGCGGACCTATGGCTACACCTTC,CASSESKAEQRTYGYTF
TRBV18,TRBD1,19,-,TRBJ1-6,TGTGCCAGCTCACCAAGTCGACAGGGGGTCTGGTCCTATAATTCACCCCTCCACTTT,CASSPSRQGVWSYNSPLHF
TRBV4-1,-,18,-,TRBJ2-5,TGCGCCAGCAGCCCTCTGGGGCAGGGGATGGGAGGTCAAGAGACCCAGTACTTC,CASSPLGQGMGGQETQYF
TRBV6-1,-,16,few,TRBJ2-1,TGTGCCAGCAGTGAAAACACCCTTAGCTCCTACAATGAGCAGTTCTTC,CASSENTLSSYNEQFF
TRBV28,-,14,-,TRBJ2-5,TGTGCCAGCAGCACCTTGATCCATTGGGAGACCCAGTACTTC,CASSTLIHWETQYF
TRBV10-3,TRBD2,17,few,TRBJ2-5,TGTGCCATCAGTGAGTCTGAATTCGGCGGGGGACAAGAGACCCAGTACTTC,CAISESEFGGGQETQYF
TRBV7-2,-,14,many,TRBJ2-1,TGTGCCAGCAGCCTGATCGGAAGAGAGAATGAGCAGTTCTTC,CASSLIGRENEQFF
TRBV2,-,10,few,TRBJ2-4,TGTGCCAGCAGCGGCTACTTAGTGTACTTC,CASSGYLVYF
TRBV27,-,14,-,TRBJ1-5,TGTGCCAGCGCCCCGGGGGGGGCCTATCAGCCCCAGCATTTT,CASAPGGAYQPQHF
TRBV7-9,-,13,many,TRBJ1-1,TGTGCCAGCACTGGGGTGATGAACACTGAAGCTTTCTTT,CASTGVMNTEAFF
TRBV28,TRBD1,15,few,TRBJ2-5,TGTGCCAGCAGCCAGTACCGGGACAGGGAAGAGACCCAGTACTTC,CASSQYRDREETQYF
TRBV3-1,-,17,-,TRBJ1-2,TGTGCCAGCAGCCCAAGACACGACTTTCTGAAGACGTGGGGCTACACCTTC,CASSPRHDFLKTWGYTF
TRBV5-6,-,17,-,TRBJ1-5,TGTGCCAGCAGCTTTAGGACCGGCGTTTATAGCAATCAGCCCCAGCATTTT,CASSFRTGVYSNQPQHF
TRBV4-2,-,13,few,TRBJ1-1,TGTGCCAGCAGCCAAGATTTGGGGGCTGAAGCTTTCTTT,CASSQDLGAEAFF
TRBV7-9,-,13,many,TRBJ2-7,TGTGCCAGCAGCTTGCGGGCTTCCTACGAGCAGTACTTC,CASSLRASYEQYF
TRBV19,TRBD1,11,-,TRBJ1-1,TGTGTCAGTAGTATCGGAGGGGGCGGTTTCTTT,CVSSIGGGGFF
TRBV27,TRBD2,14,-,TRBJ2-1,TGTGCCAGCAGTCCTAGCGGGGATTGGAATGAGCAGTTCTTC,CASSPSGDWNEQFF
TRBV12-3/TRBV12-4,-,18,many,TRBJ1-1,TGTGCCAGCAGTTTTCAGGATAGCAGGGCCTTAGTGAACACTGAAGCTTTCTTT,CASSFQDSRALVNTEAFF
TRBV6-1,TRBD2,15,few,TRBJ2-1,TGTGCCAGCAGTGAAGATGCGGGGGGGCCTCAGGAGCAGTTCTTC,CASSEDAGGPQEQFF
TRBV6-6,-,13,-,TRBJ2-2,TGTGCCAGCAGGAGTACGGCCACCGGGGAGCTGTTTTTT,CASRSTATGELFF
TRBV6-2/TRBV6-3,-,14,many,TRBJ1-1,TGTGCCAGCAGTATAAAAGGACGGCGGGAACAAGCTTTCTTT,CASSIKGRREQAFF